This passage covers 30 T cell receptor beta chains from one sample sequenced in a study of long-term antiretroviral therapy in people with HIV. The assay used was immunoSEQ (version v3.0), run at survey level. Sequencing used immunoSEQ multiplex PCR; TCRdb keeps in-frame clones, though not all of them. The sample includes 15,000 to 20,000 clones, 80% to 90% of them seen just once. Sample: unsorted PBMCs, taken 0.6 years after starting antiretroviral therapy. The receptors come from a woman younger than 30 with HIV.

The chain carries TRBV5-6 and TRBJ2-7, with D perhaps matching TRBD1 (6 bases). Per germline, CDR1 SGHDT and CDR2 YYEEEE. The V and J ends lost 3 bases and 3 bases respectively, with 13 bases between them. This CDR3 contains 14 residues. The CDR3 reads CASSYRQAYYEQYF. The CDR3 coding sequence is TGTGCCAGCAGCTATAGACAGGCATACTACGAGCAGTACTTC.

The V and J genes are TRBV10-3 and TRBJ2-2; 10 bases are shared with TRBD2. The CDR3 is 17 residues long. Germline V gene data show CDR1 as ENHRY and CDR2 as SYGVKD. V shed 8 bases and J 1 base; nucleotides not matched to a gene: 10. The CDR3 DNA follows: TGTGCCATCTCTCTCCCCATAGCGGGGGGGAACACCGGGGAGCTGTTTTTT. It translates to CAISLPIAGGNTGELFF.

The J gene is TRBJ1-1, the V gene TRBV5-1; D not resolved. V gave up 4 bases and J gave up 2 bases, with 9 bases separating them. The CDR3 covers 13 residues. Germline-derived CDR1 and CDR2 are SGHRS and YFSETQ. DNA for the CDR3: TGCGCCAGCAGCCCAGCGTCCAACACTGAAGCTTTCTTT. Its translation is CASSPASNTEAFF.

The chain has TRBV12-5 and TRBJ2-3, with D tentatively TRBD2 (5 bases). The CDR3 totals 16 residues. Trimming removed 6 bases at V and 2 bases at J, with 18 bases between. CDR1 is LGHNT, CDR2 FRNRAP, per germline. For the CDR3, the DNA is TGTGCTAGTGGCAATGGAGGAACAGCCTACACAGATACGCAGTATTTT. Translated, it gives CASGNGGTAYTDTQYF. Full variable domain (rest looked up from reference TRBV12-5 and TRBJ2-3): DARVTQTPRHKVTEMGQEVTMRCQPILGHNTVFWYRQTMMQGLELLAYFRNRAPLDDSGMPKDRFSAEMPDATLATLKIQPSEPRDSAVYFCASGNGGTAYTDTQYFGPGTRLTVL.

This chain uses TRBV7-9 with TRBJ2-2; 11 bases fit TRBD2. Unmatched junction bases numbered 11, after V lost 4 bases and J lost 1 base. CDR1 is SEHNR, CDR2 FQNEAQ, per germline (reference sequence). The CDR3 contains 19 residues. CDR3 nucleotide sequence: TGTGCCAGCAGCTCGTTGTATAGCGGGAGGGCTTTGAACACCGGGGAGCTGTTTTTT. Encoded protein: CASSSLYSGRALNTGELFF.

For the CDR3, the DNA is TGTGCCAGTAGTATCTCCCGACGGAACCAAGAGACCCAGTACTTC. The encoded protein is CASSISRRNQETQYF. The chain links TRBV19 to TRBJ2-5; D gene uncertain. Trimming pared 3 bases from V and 0 bases from J, leaving 11 bases between. This CDR3 has 15 residues. The germline V gene encodes CDR1 LNHDA and CDR2 SQIVND (reference sequence). Full variable domain (rest looked up from reference TRBV19 and TRBJ2-5): DGGITQSPKYLFRKEGQNVTLSCEQNLNHDAMYWYRQDPGQGLRLIYYSQIVNDFQKGDIAEGYSVSREKKESFPLTVTSAQKNPTAFYLCASSISRRNQETQYFGPGTRLLVL.

This clone was observed once. J is TRBJ2-5 and V is TRBV4-3; D perhaps matches TRBD1 (6 bases). V was cut by 4 bases and J by 4 bases, with 10 bases left in between. In germline, CDR1 is LGHNA, CDR2 YSLEER. This CDR3 spans 13 amino acids. The CDR3 is CASSPGVGETQYF. CDR3 in DNA: TGCGCCAGCAGCCCAGGGGTCGGAGAGACCCAGTACTTC.

Only a few counts were recorded for this clone. The V and J genes are TRBV18 and TRBJ2-7; D might be TRBD1 or TRBD2, each matching 7 bases. The germline CDR1 and CDR2 sequences are KGHSH and LQKENI. There are 14 residues in the CDR3. V was clipped by 4 bases and J by 2 bases, with 12 bases between them. The CDR3, as DNA: TGTGCCAGCTCACAGACAGGGAGGGCCTACGAGCAGTACTTC. Its protein is CASSQTGRAYEQYF.

This clone came up once. The V and J genes are TRBV7-9 and TRBJ2-7; 7 positions match TRBD1. V gave up 1 base and J gave up 5 bases; unmatched junction bases: 5. This CDR3 is built from 14 residues. Germline values: CDR1 SEHNR, CDR2 FQNEAQ (reference sequence). The CDR3, as DNA: TGTGCCAGCAGCTTAGTGACAGGGTTCGACGAGCAGTACTTC. This encodes CASSLVTGFDEQYF.

The rearrangement links TRBV2 to TRBJ1-1; 7 bases align to TRBD1. V lost 8 bases, J lost 3 bases, and 6 bases stayed unmatched. From germline, CDR1 is SNHLY and CDR2 FYNNEI. The CDR3 sequence is 13 residues long. The CDR3: CASERQGDTEAFF. CDR3 DNA sequence: TGTGCCAGCGAAAGACAGGGCGACACTGAAGCTTTCTTT. The entire variable domain, with the rest obtained from reference TRBV2 and TRBJ1-1, is as follows: EPEVTQTPSHQVTQMGQEVILRCVPISNHLYFYWYRQILGQKVEFLVSFYNNEISEKSEIFDDQFSVERPDGSNFTLKIRSTKLEDSAMYFCASERQGDTEAFFGQGTRLTVV.

This clone has more than one count but fewer than ten. This chain uses TRBV27 with TRBJ2-1; 13 bases map to TRBD2. This CDR3 comprises 16 residues. Germline assignment: CDR1 MNHEY and CDR2 SMNVEV (reference sequence). Trimming took 4 bases from V and 7 from J; bases not matched to a gene: 7. The CDR3 region has the DNA TGTGCCAGCAGTTCGACTAGCGGGGGGTTGAGGAATGAGCAGTTCTTC. Protein sequence: CASSSTSGGLRNEQFF.

This clone showed up just a few times. The chain combines TRBV4-1 with TRBJ1-2, with a tentative D call TRBD1 (5 bases). The V gene lost 4 bases and the J gene lost 1 base, with 13 bases spanning the gap. Germline lookup yields CDR1 MGHRA and CDR2 YSYEKL. The CDR3 loop spans 15 amino acids. In DNA form, the CDR3 reads TGCGCCAGCAGCCCCCCCGCCAGGGTTAACTATGGCTACACCTTC. Its protein is CASSPPARVNYGYTF.

This clone was picked up a small number of times. This rearrangement joins TRBV27 to TRBJ2-5; possibly TRBD1 for D (6 bases). The CDR3 runs to 14 residues. The germline V and J ends were trimmed by 5 bases and 5 bases, with 15 bases remaining between them. CDR1 MNHEY and CDR2 SMNVEV come from the germline V gene (reference sequence). CDR3 sequence: CASSGQVQGETQYF. The CDR3 bases are TGTGCCAGCAGTGGGCAGGTCCAGGGGGAGACCCAGTACTTC.

This clone was recorded only once. The chain links TRBV28 to TRBJ1-3, with D perhaps TRBD1 (5 bases). V was shortened by 10 bases and J by 4 bases, with 26 bases between the two germline ends. Germline V gives CDR1 MDHEN, CDR2 SYDVKM. This CDR3 is 17 amino acids long. CDR3: CATTERATAQAGNTIYF. The CDR3 coding sequence is TGTGCCACCACCGAAAGGGCGACAGCACAAGCGGGAAACACCATATATTTT. Drawing the rest from reference TRBV28 and TRBJ1-3, the complete variable domain is DVKVTQSSRYLVKRTGEKVFLECVQDMDHENMFWYRQDPGLGLRLIYFSYDVKMKEKGDIPEGYSVSREKKERFSLILESASTNQTSMYLCATTERATAQAGNTIYFGEGSWLTVV.

The rearrangement joins TRBV4-3 to TRBJ2-1; a possible D gene is TRBD2 (5 bases). The CDR3 runs 13 residues. Trimming removed 0 bases at V and 9 bases at J, with 9 bases between. From germline, CDR1 is LGHNA and CDR2 YSLEER. CDR3 bases: TGCGCCAGCAGCCAAGAACCTAGCACTGAGCAGTTCTTC. This translates into CASSQEPSTEQFF.

The rearrangement uses TRBV7-9 and TRBJ2-2; 10 nucleotides line up with TRBD2. In germline, CDR1 is SEHNR, CDR2 FQNEAQ (reference sequence). The CDR3 extends over 16 amino acids. Trimming removed 5 bases from V and 3 bases from J; junction bases left unmatched: 6. CDR3 sequence reads: CASSPTLAGYTGELFF. The CDR3 coding sequence is TGTGCCAGCAGCCCTACACTAGCGGGATACACCGGGGAGCTGTTTTTT.

This clone was seen only once. The CDR3 reads CASSWGETQYF. CDR3 in DNA: TGTGCCAGCAGTTGGGGAGAGACCCAGTACTTC. The chain uses TRBV2 and TRBJ2-5; D unresolved. Trimming removed 5 bases at V and 4 bases at J, with 5 bases between. CDR1 is SNHLY, CDR2 FYNNEI, per germline. The CDR3 is 11 residues long.

The chain combines TRBV9 with TRBJ1-4, with D possibly matching TRBD1 (6 bases). The CDR3 consists of 15 residues. CDR1 and CDR2 from the germline V gene are SGDLS and YYNGEE. Trimming pared 0 bases from V and 6 bases from J, leaving 12 bases between. The CDR3 DNA is TGTGCCAGCAGCGTAGGGTATGCAGGGGATGAAAAACTGTTTTTT. Protein sequence: CASSVGYAGDEKLFF.

The V call is TRBV7-3, the J call TRBJ1-2, with no clear D. This CDR3 region has 14 residues. The ends were cut back, 3 bases at V and 8 bases at J, with 16 bases in the middle. Germline CDR1 SGHTA, CDR2 FQGTGA. The CDR3, as DNA: TGTGCCAGCAGCTTGAACAGTGAACTCTTGGGCTACACCTTC. This gives the protein CASSLNSELLGYTF.

This clone was seen only a few times. The chain carries TRBV5-6 and TRBJ2-7; 7 bases fit TRBD1. This CDR3 spans 16 amino acids. The V and J ends lost 6 bases and 0 bases, in that order; junction bases with no gene match: 12. CDR1 SGHDT and CDR2 YYEEEE come from the germline V gene. In nucleotides, the CDR3 is TGTGCCAGCATCGGAGGCCCCGGGACAGCCTCCTACGAGCAGTACTTC. Translating gives CASIGGPGTASYEQYF. Using reference TRBV5-6 and TRBJ2-7 for the parts outside the CDR3, the full variable domain is DAGVTQSPTHLIKTRGQQVTLRCSPKSGHDTVSWYQQALGQGPQFIFQYYEEEERQRGNFPDRFSGHQFPNYSSELNVNALLLGDSALYLCASIGGPGTASYEQYFGPGTRLTVT.

The chain recombines TRBV14 with TRBJ2-5; TRBD2 is a possible D gene (5 bases). Trimming stripped 4 bases from V and 7 bases from J, with 10 bases between. The CDR3 length is 12 residues. CDR1 and CDR2 from the germline V gene are SGHDN and FVKESK. CDR3 in DNA: TGTGCCAGCAGCCCGGGGATGGGGACCCAGTACTTC. It yields the protein CASSPGMGTQYF.

This clone was found a few times. The CDR3 loop reads CAWSGYGYTF. The CDR3 DNA is TGTGCCTGGAGCGGGTATGGCTACACCTTC. This sequence joins TRBV30 and TRBJ1-2; D unclear. The germline V and J ends were trimmed by 3 bases and 5 bases, with 4 bases remaining between them. Germline CDR1 GTSNPN, CDR2 SVGIG (reference sequence). The CDR3 sequence is 10 residues long.

This chain links TRBV27 with TRBJ2-7; possible D gene TRBD2, 5 bases. V was shortened by 3 bases and J by 6 bases, with 18 bases between the two germline ends. Germline V gives CDR1 MNHEY, CDR2 SMNVEV (reference sequence). This CDR3 comprises 15 residues. The CDR3 sequence: CASSLAPSPLLEQYF. DNA of the CDR3: TGTGCCAGCAGTTTGGCGCCTAGCCCCCTTCTCGAGCAGTACTTC.

By share, this clone counts as medium-sized. CDR3 sequence: CASSVDRIDYGYTF. CDR3 sequence (DNA): TGTGCCAGCAGCGTCGACAGGATCGACTATGGCTACACCTTC. The chain has TRBV5-4 and TRBJ1-2; D possibly corresponds to TRBD1 (6 bases). Trimming stripped 4 bases from V and 3 bases from J, with 13 bases between. From germline, CDR1 is SGHNT and CDR2 YYREEE (reference sequence). This CDR3 has 14 amino acids.

By sample fraction, this clone is medium-sized. This rearrangement joins TRBV6-5 to TRBJ1-1; D is ambiguous. The CDR3 consists of 14 residues. The germline CDR1 and CDR2 sequences are MNHEY and SVGAGI. V dropped 4 bases and J dropped 5 bases, with 14 bases sitting between them. The CDR3 region has the DNA TGTGCCAGCAGTTTGTCCCAAATTATGACTGAAGCTTTCTTT. As protein: CASSLSQIMTEAFF.

The CDR3 DNA reads TGCGCCAGCAGTGAGGGGGTCAGCGAATATGGCTACACCTTC. It encodes CASSEGVSEYGYTF. The chain uses TRBV5-1 and TRBJ1-2, with D tentatively TRBD1 (6 bases). The germline gives CDR1 SGHRS, CDR2 YFSETQ. The CDR3 loop spans 14 amino acids. Trimming took off 5 bases at V and 5 bases at J, with 16 bases between the two ends.

The chain has TRBV2 and TRBJ2-3; 9 nucleotides align to TRBD2. Germline V lookup: CDR1 SNHLY, CDR2 FYNNEI. The CDR3 totals 14 residues. V dropped 8 bases and J dropped 6; count of bases not matched to a gene: 9. The CDR3 sequence is CASSEREEEDTQYF. DNA of the CDR3: TGTGCCAGCTCCGAGCGGGAGGAGGAGGATACGCAGTATTTT.

The chain joins TRBV29-1 to TRBJ1-1; unclear D gene. This CDR3 comprises 11 residues. Germline V gene data show CDR1 as SQVTM and CDR2 as ANQGSEA. The V end lost 4 bases, the J end lost 1 base, and 4 bases lay between the germline ends. The CDR3 reads CSVARNTEAFF. The CDR3 nucleotides read TGCAGCGTTGCCCGGAACACTGAAGCTTTCTTT.

The V gene is TRBV7-9, the J gene TRBJ2-2, with 8 bases that match TRBD2. Germline V lookup: CDR1 SEHNR, CDR2 FQNEAQ (reference sequence). V trimming: 3 bases; J trimming: 2 bases; junction bases outside the gene matches: 5. The CDR3 covers 16 residues. The CDR3 DNA reads TGTGCCAGCAGCTTTCGTAGCGGGGATAACACCGGGGAGCTGTTTTTT. It translates to CASSFRSGDNTGELFF. Full variable domain (remainder filled in from reference TRBV7-9 and TRBJ2-2): DTGVSQNPRHKITKRGQNVTFRCDPISEHNRLYWYRQTLGQGPEFLTYFQNEAQLEKSRLLSDRFSAERPKGSFSTLEIQRTEQGDSAMYLCASSFRSGDNTGELFFGEGSRLTVL.

The CDR3 nucleotides read TGTGCCAGCAGTGAAGGTTGGACAGGGGTGTCCGAGCAGTACTTC. It encodes CASSEGWTGVSEQYF. J is TRBJ2-7 and V is TRBV2; 9 bases agree with TRBD1. Germline lookup yields CDR1 SNHLY and CDR2 FYNNEI. This CDR3 has 15 amino acids. J gave up 6 bases and V 1 base, and 7 bases lay outside the gene matches.